The 13 T cell receptor beta chains in this list originate from one sample, sequenced in a study of Graves' ophthalmopathy and Graves' hyperthyroidism. Beta-chain TCR CDR3 regions were amplified from RNA transcripts. The authors performed first-round RT-PCR with HTBI primers and then a second-round multiplex PCR. MiXCR was run by TCRdb on the multiplex PCR reads, yielding one entry per CDR3 protein. The table has roughly 480,000 distinct CDR3 sequences, around 14% seen once. Source material: blood. These receptors originate from a woman in her twenties or thirties with Graves' ophthalmopathy.

Details on this clonotype: This may be a read error: a much more frequent sequence differs by one nucleotide. This chain links TRBV27 with TRBJ2-4; 8 positions match TRBD2. The V gene's germline CDR1 is MNHEY and CDR2 SMNVEV (reference sequence). This CDR3 spans 14 amino acids. The DNA of the CDR3 is TGTGCCAGCAGTCCCGGGGGGGCCAAAAACATTCATTACTTC. Its protein is CASSPGGAKNIHYF.

This clonotype was seen many times. V is TRBV12-3 or TRBV12-4 and J is TRBJ1-2; D not resolved. The CDR3 spans 16 residues. The V gene lost 3 bases and the J gene lost 9 bases, with 23 bases spanning the gap. CDR3 amino acids: CASSFVQTTLPGSYTF. CDR3 bases: TGTGCCAGCAGTTTTGTACAGACCACCCTCCCGGGAAGCTACACCTTC.

At least ten counts were recorded for this clonotype. This rearrangement joins TRBV5-1 to TRBJ2-2, with no clear D. Trimming cost V 2 bases and J 4 bases, with 15 bases left between them. The CDR3 is made up of 16 amino acids. Germline values: CDR1 SGHRS, CDR2 YFSETQ. CDR3 sequence: CASSFRARSPTGELFF. The CDR3 DNA is TGCGCCAGCAGCTTCCGGGCGAGGTCGCCCACCGGGGAGCTGTTTTTT.

This clonotype was detected many times. V and J are TRBV7-2 and TRBJ2-5; tentatively, D is TRBD1 (6 bases). Germline V gene data show CDR1 as SGHTA and CDR2 as FQGNSA. The CDR3 runs to 13 residues. V was cut by 5 bases and J by 4 bases, with 11 bases left in between. As DNA, the CDR3 is TGTGCCAGCAGCCCGCAGACAGGAGAGACCCAGTACTTC. Its protein is CASSPQTGETQYF.

CDR3 sequence: CASRSSGVPYEQYF. CDR3 sequence (DNA): TGTGCCAGCAGGTCTAGCGGGGTGCCCTACGAGCAGTACTTC. This sequence joins TRBV6-2 or TRBV6-3 and TRBJ2-7; 9 bases are shared with TRBD2. In germline, CDR1 is MNHEY, CDR2 SVGEGT. V dropped 6 bases and J dropped 2; count of bases not matched to a gene: 5. The CDR3 is made up of 14 amino acids.

The sample holds a few counts of this clonotype. The CDR3 DNA is TGTGCCAGCAGCTTGACCGCCGGGGGGGCGACAGATACGCAGTATTTT. This sequence encodes CASSLTAGGATDTQYF. The chain uses TRBV5-5 and TRBJ2-3; TRBD2 matches at 8 bases. There are 16 residues in the CDR3. Germline CDR1 and CDR2: SGHKS and YYEKEE (reference sequence). Germline trimming cut 1 base from V and 3 bases from J; bases unmatched to any gene: 7.

This clonotype showed up many times. This rearrangement joins TRBV6-5 to TRBJ2-5; TRBD1 aligns across 7 bases. Germline V gene lookup returns CDR1 MNHEY and CDR2 SVGAGI. Trimming cost V 2 bases and J 1 base; bases outside gene matches: 4. This CDR3 contains 15 residues. Here the CDR3 DNA reads TGTGCCAGCAGTTACGCCGACAGGGTCCAAGAGACCCAGTACTTC. This sequence encodes CASSYADRVQETQYF.

This clonotype was counted ten times or more. V is TRBV12-3 or TRBV12-4 and J is TRBJ1-2; 7 bases line up with TRBD1. Germline trimming cut 3 bases from V and 3 bases from J; bases unmatched to any gene: 7. This CDR3 is 15 amino acids long. The CDR3 protein is CASSFQGVGDYGYTF. The DNA of the CDR3 is TGTGCCAGCAGTTTTCAGGGGGTAGGCGACTATGGCTACACCTTC.

The chain employs TRBV27 and TRBJ1-5; D call uncertain. Germline CDR1 is MNHEY and CDR2 is SMNVEV (reference sequence). Trimming removed 8 bases at V and 3 bases at J, with 23 bases between. This CDR3 comprises 17 residues. The DNA for the CDR3 is TGTGCCAGCCGCCTACCGGGTCCCTCGGTATCCAATCAGCCCCAGCATTTT. This encodes CASRLPGPSVSNQPQHF.

This clonotype was observed at least ten times. V is TRBV6-1 and J is TRBJ2-7; TRBD1 aligns across 9 bases. CDR3 length equals 16 residues. CDR1 and CDR2 from the germline V gene are MNHNS and SASEGT. V was clipped by 8 bases and J by 0 bases; unmatched bases: 11. Here the CDR3 reads CASGGQGTESSYEQYF. The CDR3 nucleotides are TGTGCCAGCGGTGGACAGGGGACCGAAAGCTCCTACGAGCAGTACTTC.

This clonotype appeared a few times. V and J are TRBV6-5 and TRBJ2-5, with D unresolved. The CDR3 loop spans 14 amino acids. CDR1 MNHEY and CDR2 SVGAGI come from the germline V gene. Trimming took off 0 bases at V and 5 bases at J, with 10 bases between the two ends. The DNA of the CDR3 is TGTGCCAGCAGTTACTCGACCGCGGCGGAGACCCAGTACTTC. Its translation: CASSYSTAAETQYF.

This clonotype appeared a few times. A read error may explain this, as a much larger clone is one base away. The gene calls are TRBV6-5 and TRBJ1-5, with D perhaps TRBD1 (5 bases). V lost 8 bases and J 7 bases, leaving 15 bases between the germline ends. The CDR3 sequence is 13 residues long. Germline V gene lookup returns CDR1 MNHEY and CDR2 SVGAGI. The CDR3 DNA reads TGTGCCAGCGGTTCGGGGGAGAACCAGCCCCAGCATTTT. This gives the protein CASGSGENQPQHF.

This clonotype appeared many times. The chain joins TRBV6-1 to TRBJ2-7; D may be TRBD2 (7 bases). CDR3 length: 14 residues. CDR1 and CDR2 (germline): MNHNS, SASEGT. Trimming took 8 bases from V and 4 from J, leaving 18 bases between them. CDR3 loop: CASSRGRGSYEQYF. The CDR3 DNA sequence: TGTGCCAGCTCGCGGGGGAGGGGGAGTTACGAGCAGTACTTC.